The entry below gives a single T cell receptor (beta chain) sequence along with its context. The CDR3 is 15 amino acids. Germline lookup yields CDR1 MNHGY and CDR2 SAAAGT. V was cut by 6 bases and J by 5 bases, with 17 bases left in between. The sample's treatment: randomized to nivolumab then ipilimumab (arm A) or the reverse (arm B). No patient had prior DNA-damaging chemotherapy. Produced via immunoSEQ multiplex PCR; TCRdb's table is partial and in-frame only. The data show approximately 6,500 clones, 21% seen once. This sample stems from a study of sequential checkpoint blockade in melanoma. Study details: Each arm's sequence ended with maintenance nivolumab. TCRbeta immunosequencing was performed on DNA from approximately 93 pretreatment melanoma tumor samples. Over 20 patients had matched tumor biopsies before treatment and at week 13 after nivolumab or ipilimumab alone.

This TCR derives from a human donor with melanoma. J is TRBJ2-1 and V is TRBV6-8, with D perhaps matching TRBD1 (6 bases). The source material was tumor tissue (inferred from file names), sampled from a patient given nivolumab and ipilimumab in sequence. The CDR3 coding sequence is TGTGCCAGCAGCCATTACAGGGCCGGAAACAATGAGCAGTTCTTC. It specifies CASSHYRAGNNEQFF.